What follows describes a single T cell receptor beta chain. Germline V CDR1 and CDR2: SEHNR, FQNEAQ (reference sequence). The CDR3 is 17 residues long. The V and J ends lost 8 bases and 0 bases respectively, with 20 bases between them. These data come from a study of blood T cell repertoires in COVID-19. Ages ranged from about 18 to 89 years, with residence in 20 to 30 US areas. Authors' processing steps: Nucleated cell number was recorded as an estimate derived from reference gene primer amplification. Data came from immunoSEQ multiplex PCR; TCRdb stores just in-frame clones and leaves some out. From that table come the V and J calls and clone size; the DNA was used to work out D and trimming. This sample has 150,000 to 200,000 clones, with 85% to 90% found just once.

This sequence joins TRBV7-9 and TRBJ1-3; TRBD1 might be the D (5 bases). The sequence was obtained from a woman between 35 and 50 years old in a cohort exposed to, infected with or recovered from COVID-19 (not recorded which). Source material: PBMCs or T cells enriched from blood (not recorded which). The CDR3 protein is CASAGARDLFSGNTIYF. The CDR3 coding sequence is TGTGCCAGCGCTGGGGCCAGGGATCTTTTCTCTGGAAACACCATATATTTT.